This T cell receptor beta chain originates from a study of cytotoxic CD8 clonotypes in ibrutinib-treated CLL. Measured with immunoSEQ multiplex PCR; TCRdb has only the in-frame clones, and not every one. The data show about 140,000 clones, more than 75% seen once. This CDR3 region has 16 residues. The ends were cut back, 5 bases at V and 7 bases at J, with 24 bases in the middle. Per the germline V gene, CDR1 is LNHNV and CDR2 is YYDKDF (reference sequence). The receptor was derived from a human donor with chronic lymphocytic leukemia. This specimen was PBMCs, taken after 36 months of ibrutinib treatment. The genes are TRBV15 and TRBJ2-7; possibly TRBD2 for D (7 bases). The chain's CDR3 is CATSAVRGLGGREQYF. The CDR3 DNA sequence: TGTGCCACCAGCGCCGTGCGGGGGTTAGGGGGAAGAGAGCAGTACTTC.